This entry lists 8 T cell receptor beta chains sequenced from one sample in a study of cytomegalovirus exposure and HLA in healthy donors. PCR involved 60 Vbeta and 13 Jbeta primers. Method: immunoSEQ multiplex PCR; TCRdb's copy keeps in-frame clones and lacks some. Among fewer than 200,000 clones, about 86% were seen once, and the ten largest hold around 2.4%. Input material: PBMCs. The receptors were sampled from a woman under 40 in good health and CMV-seronegative.

This sequence joins TRBV15 and TRBJ2-7; D is unresolved. The CDR3 is 14 amino acids. Trimming left V 0 bases short and J 0 bases short, with 6 bases between. Germline CDR1 LNHNV, CDR2 YYDKDF (reference sequence). The CDR3 here is CATSRDRFSYEQYF. CDR3 sequence (DNA): TGTGCCACCAGCAGAGACCGGTTCTCCTACGAGCAGTACTTC.

The chain is built from TRBV7-4 and TRBJ1-5, with D perhaps TRBD1 (5 bases). Trimming left V 1 base short and J 0 bases short, with 16 bases between. Looked up from germline, CDR1 is SGHVT and CDR2 is SQSDAQ. CDR3 length: 18 amino acids. This chain's CDR3 is CASSLDRGRVVSNQPQHF. CDR3 coding DNA: TGTGCCAGCAGCTTAGATAGAGGCAGGGTTGTTAGCAATCAGCCCCAGCATTTT. The entire variable domain, with the rest obtained from reference TRBV7-4 and TRBJ1-5, is as follows: GAGVSQSPRYKVAKRGRDVALRCDSISGHVTLYWYRQTLGQGSEVLTYSQSDAQRDKSGRPSGRFSAERPERSVSTLKIQRTEQGDSAVYLCASSLDRGRVVSNQPQHFGDGTRLSIL.

This chain links TRBV28 with TRBJ1-2, with TRBD1 matching over 7 bases. The ends lost 7 bases at V and 1 base at J; junction bases unmatched: 6. This CDR3 has 14 amino acids. Germline V lookup: CDR1 MDHEN, CDR2 SYDVKM. This CDR3 is CASNSQGDNYGYTF. CDR3 DNA: TGTGCCAGCAACTCCCAGGGGGATAACTATGGCTACACCTTC.

The J gene is TRBJ2-5, the V gene TRBV7-9, with a possible D match to TRBD1 (6 bases). This CDR3 has 14 residues. From germline, CDR1 is SEHNR and CDR2 FQNEAQ (reference sequence). Trimming took 6 bases from V and 4 from J, leaving 15 bases between them. As DNA, the CDR3 is TGTGCCAGCAGGGATACAGGGTCATCAGAGACCCAGTACTTC. Translation: CASRDTGSSETQYF.

The CDR3 sequence: CASRAGTVNTGELFF. The DNA of the CDR3 is TGCGCCAGCAGGGCCGGGACAGTAAACACCGGGGAGCTGTTTTTT. This chain links TRBV5-1 with TRBJ2-2, with 7 nucleotides matching TRBD1. J gave up 2 bases and V 5 bases, and 6 bases lay outside the gene matches. The CDR3 consists of 15 residues. CDR1 and CDR2 from the germline V gene are SGHRS and YFSETQ.

This clone was counted between two and nine times. The chain recombines TRBV5-1 with TRBJ1-2; 7 bases match TRBD1. CDR3 length equals 16 residues. CDR1 is SGHRS, CDR2 YFSETQ, per germline. Trimming cost V 4 bases and J 0 bases; bases outside gene matches: 9. The CDR3 bases are TGCGCCAGCAGCCGGGGCCGGGACAGAACTAACTATGGCTACACCTTC. Encoded protein: CASSRGRDRTNYGYTF.

The sample holds a few counts of this clone. The chain uses TRBV11-2 and TRBJ2-1; 9 bases are a match to TRBD2. The CDR3 runs 15 residues. Germline V gene sequence: CDR1 SGHAT, CDR2 FQNNGV. The V segment lost 3 bases and the J segment 10 bases; nucleotides outside the gene matches: 10. CDR3 amino acids: CASSFAGGPRGEQFF. CDR3 nucleotide sequence: TGTGCCAGCAGCTTCGCGGGAGGGCCGAGGGGGGAGCAGTTCTTC. The variable domain in full, with the rest retrieved from reference TRBV11-2 and TRBJ2-1, is EAGVAQSPRYKIIEKRQSVAFWCNPISGHATLYWYQQILGQGPKLLIQFQNNGVVDDSQLPKDRFSAERLKGVDSTLKIQPAKLEDSAVYLCASSFAGGPRGEQFFGPGTRLTVL.

The chain carries TRBV9 and TRBJ2-6, with D possibly being TRBD2 (5 bases). Germline loops: CDR1 SGDLS, CDR2 YYNGEE. The V end was cut by 4 bases, the J end by 0 bases, with 5 bases between. This CDR3 is built from 14 residues. This chain's CDR3 is CASSRDSGANVLTF. CDR3 DNA sequence: TGTGCCAGCAGCCGGGACTCTGGGGCCAACGTCCTGACTTTC.